This passage covers 5 T cell receptor beta chains from one sample sequenced in a study of blood T cell repertoires in COVID-19. The repertoire was sequenced with immunoSEQ multiplex PCR; TCRdb's copy has only in-frame clones and lacks some. The repertoire includes fewer than 200,000 clones, 65% to 90% of them detected once, and about 5% sits in the top ten. The sequencing input was PBMCs or T cells enriched from blood (not recorded which). All receptors derive from an older woman with acute COVID-19.

CDR3 in DNA: TGCGCCAGCAGCTTGGAACGCCCTGGAGGGCCCACCGGGGAGCTGTTTTTT. It specifies CASSLERPGGPTGELFF. The J gene is TRBJ2-2, the V gene TRBV5-1, with a weak D call TRBD2 (6 bases). Trimming pared 0 bases from V and 4 bases from J, leaving 16 bases between. Germline V CDR1 and CDR2: SGHRS, YFSETQ. This CDR3 contains 17 residues.

The J gene is TRBJ2-1, the V gene TRBV9; TRBD2 matches 9 bases. Germline-derived CDR1 and CDR2 are SGDLS and YYNGEE. The CDR3 consists of 16 residues. The junction had 5 bases not matched to a gene; V was cut back by 0 bases and J by 4 bases. The DNA for the CDR3 is TGTGCCAGCAGCGTAGGAGGACTAGCGCCTTACAATGAGCAGTTCTTC. This encodes CASSVGGLAPYNEQFF.

The rearrangement uses TRBV19 and TRBJ1-2, with D tentatively TRBD1 (6 bases). The CDR3 spans 12 residues. V was trimmed by 10 bases and J by 5 bases, leaving 14 bases between them. CDR1 is LNHDA and CDR2 is SQIVND in the germline V gene (reference sequence). The CDR3 region is CATEGGIYGYTF. The CDR3 DNA sequence: TGTGCCACCGAGGGGGGGATTTATGGCTACACCTTC.

The rearrangement joins TRBV7-9 to TRBJ2-1; 14 nucleotides line up with TRBD2. Per germline, CDR1 SEHNR and CDR2 FQNEAQ (reference sequence). The CDR3 is 15 amino acids. V gave up 5 bases and J gave up 10 bases; unmatched junction bases: 7. DNA of the CDR3: TGTGCCAGCAGCCTGACTAGCGGGAGGGCCTTGGAGCAGTTCTTC. Amino acids: CASSLTSGRALEQFF.

The V and J genes are TRBV5-4 and TRBJ2-3; 12 bases agree with TRBD2. V shed 0 bases and J 5 bases; nucleotides not matched to a gene: 4. This CDR3 contains 16 residues. Germline CDR1 and CDR2: SGHNT and YYREEE (reference sequence). The CDR3 loop reads CASSLGLAGGQDTQYF. Written as DNA, the CDR3 is TGTGCCAGCAGCTTGGGTCTAGCGGGGGGGCAAGATACGCAGTATTTT.